The clone carrying this T cell receptor beta chain was observed many times. A single record per CDR3 protein comes from TCRdb applying MiXCR to the reads. This sample has about 490,000 distinct CDR3 sequences, with about 11% found just once. These data are taken from a study of T cell repertoires in cytomegalovirus infection. V lost 3 bases, J lost 7 bases, and 6 bases stayed unmatched. CDR3 size: 15 residues. The V gene's germline CDR1 is MNHEY and CDR2 SMNVEV (reference sequence). The V gene is TRBV27, the J gene TRBJ1-2; 12 nucleotides match TRBD1. Sequenced sample: PBMCs. The sequence came from a human donor in good health (CMV status not recorded). Some clones in this sample may be carry-over from other donors' samples. The CDR3 reads CASSFSGTGGSGYTF. The DNA of the CDR3 is TGTGCCAGCAGTTTCTCCGGGACAGGGGGCAGTGGCTACACCTTC.